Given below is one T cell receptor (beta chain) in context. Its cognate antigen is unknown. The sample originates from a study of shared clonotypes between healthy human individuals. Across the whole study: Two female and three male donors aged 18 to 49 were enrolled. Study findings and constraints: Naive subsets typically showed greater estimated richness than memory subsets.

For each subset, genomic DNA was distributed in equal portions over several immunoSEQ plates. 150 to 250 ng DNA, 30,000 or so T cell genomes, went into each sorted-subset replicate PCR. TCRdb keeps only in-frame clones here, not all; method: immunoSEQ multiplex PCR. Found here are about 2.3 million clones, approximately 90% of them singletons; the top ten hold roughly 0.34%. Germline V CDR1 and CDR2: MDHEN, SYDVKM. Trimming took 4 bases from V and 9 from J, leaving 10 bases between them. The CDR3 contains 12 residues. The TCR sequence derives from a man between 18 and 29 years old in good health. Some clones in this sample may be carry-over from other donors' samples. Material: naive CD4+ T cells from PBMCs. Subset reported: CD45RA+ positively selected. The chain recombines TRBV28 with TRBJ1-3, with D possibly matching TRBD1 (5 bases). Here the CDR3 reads CASSSPGTTIYF. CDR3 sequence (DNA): TGTGCCAGCAGTTCCCCAGGGACCACCATATATTTT.